Below, 2 T cell receptor beta chains from the same sample are listed, as sequenced in a study of response to subunit inactivated influenza vaccine. TCRdb reprocessed the RT-PCR reads via MiXCR and lists one record per CDR3 protein. The sample records about 700,000 distinct CDR3 sequences, approximately 15% being singletons. Sequencing used PBMCs from blood, obtained 14 days before vaccination. The receptors were sampled from a man in his fifties who received an inactivated influenza vaccine.

This clonotype was seen only a few times. This rearrangement joins TRBV10-2 to TRBJ2-7, with 7 nucleotides matching TRBD1. Germline-derived CDR1 and CDR2 are WSHSY and SAAADI. The CDR3 is 14 residues long. Losses at the gene ends were 2 bases for V and 3 bases for J; bases not matched to a gene: 4. CDR3 nucleotides: TGCGCCAGCAGTGAGGGGACAGTCCTCTACGAGCAGTACTTC. Residues: CASSEGTVLYEQYF.

CDR3 in amino acids: CASSQRLAGATGELFF. CDR3 nucleotides: TGTGCCAGCAGCCAGAGACTAGCGGGAGCCACCGGGGAGCTGTTTTTT. The chain has TRBV7-2 and TRBJ2-2; 12 nucleotides line up with TRBD2. This CDR3 is built from 16 residues. Trimming cost V 5 bases and J 4 bases; bases outside gene matches: 5. Germline V gene data show CDR1 as SGHTA and CDR2 as FQGNSA.